The table lists the clone carrying this T cell receptor (beta chain) with a few counts. The antigen remains undetermined. Germline CDR1 is DFQATT and CDR2 is SNEGSKA (reference sequence). The V end lost 3 bases, the J end lost 5 bases, and 6 bases lay between the germline ends. The CDR3 has 11 residues. The data are from a study of T cells in Graves' hyperthyroidism and ophthalmopathy. Study results and caveats: A 13 V-J model separated ophthalmopathy from stable hyperthyroidism.

TCR beta CDR3 region amplification was performed from RNA transcripts. HTBI primers were used for first-round RT-PCR of the TCR CDR3. TCRdb processed the multiplex PCR reads anew with MiXCR; each CDR3 protein has one entry. The data hold more than 300,000 distinct CDR3 sequences, with roughly 17% observed a single time. The clonotype originates from a woman aged 25 to 39 with Graves' hyperthyroidism that later progressed to Graves' ophthalmopathy. The specimen sequenced was blood. This chain connects TRBV20-1 to TRBJ2-3; TRBD2 might be the D (6 bases). The DNA for the CDR3 is TGCAGTGCTAGTAGCGGAGATACGCAGTATTTT. Translation: CSASSGDTQYF.